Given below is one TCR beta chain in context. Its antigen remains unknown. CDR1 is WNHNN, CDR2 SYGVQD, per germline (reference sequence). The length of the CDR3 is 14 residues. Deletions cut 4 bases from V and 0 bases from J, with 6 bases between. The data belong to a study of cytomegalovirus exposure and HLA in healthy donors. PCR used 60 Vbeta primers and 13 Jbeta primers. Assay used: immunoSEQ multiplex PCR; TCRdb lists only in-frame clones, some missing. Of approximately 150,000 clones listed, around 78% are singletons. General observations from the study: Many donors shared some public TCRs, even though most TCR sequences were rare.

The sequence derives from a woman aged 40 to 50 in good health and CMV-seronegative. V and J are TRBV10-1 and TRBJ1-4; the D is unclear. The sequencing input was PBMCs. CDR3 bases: TGCGCCAGCAGTGGAGGGACAACTAATGAAAAACTGTTTTTT. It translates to CASSGGTTNEKLFF.